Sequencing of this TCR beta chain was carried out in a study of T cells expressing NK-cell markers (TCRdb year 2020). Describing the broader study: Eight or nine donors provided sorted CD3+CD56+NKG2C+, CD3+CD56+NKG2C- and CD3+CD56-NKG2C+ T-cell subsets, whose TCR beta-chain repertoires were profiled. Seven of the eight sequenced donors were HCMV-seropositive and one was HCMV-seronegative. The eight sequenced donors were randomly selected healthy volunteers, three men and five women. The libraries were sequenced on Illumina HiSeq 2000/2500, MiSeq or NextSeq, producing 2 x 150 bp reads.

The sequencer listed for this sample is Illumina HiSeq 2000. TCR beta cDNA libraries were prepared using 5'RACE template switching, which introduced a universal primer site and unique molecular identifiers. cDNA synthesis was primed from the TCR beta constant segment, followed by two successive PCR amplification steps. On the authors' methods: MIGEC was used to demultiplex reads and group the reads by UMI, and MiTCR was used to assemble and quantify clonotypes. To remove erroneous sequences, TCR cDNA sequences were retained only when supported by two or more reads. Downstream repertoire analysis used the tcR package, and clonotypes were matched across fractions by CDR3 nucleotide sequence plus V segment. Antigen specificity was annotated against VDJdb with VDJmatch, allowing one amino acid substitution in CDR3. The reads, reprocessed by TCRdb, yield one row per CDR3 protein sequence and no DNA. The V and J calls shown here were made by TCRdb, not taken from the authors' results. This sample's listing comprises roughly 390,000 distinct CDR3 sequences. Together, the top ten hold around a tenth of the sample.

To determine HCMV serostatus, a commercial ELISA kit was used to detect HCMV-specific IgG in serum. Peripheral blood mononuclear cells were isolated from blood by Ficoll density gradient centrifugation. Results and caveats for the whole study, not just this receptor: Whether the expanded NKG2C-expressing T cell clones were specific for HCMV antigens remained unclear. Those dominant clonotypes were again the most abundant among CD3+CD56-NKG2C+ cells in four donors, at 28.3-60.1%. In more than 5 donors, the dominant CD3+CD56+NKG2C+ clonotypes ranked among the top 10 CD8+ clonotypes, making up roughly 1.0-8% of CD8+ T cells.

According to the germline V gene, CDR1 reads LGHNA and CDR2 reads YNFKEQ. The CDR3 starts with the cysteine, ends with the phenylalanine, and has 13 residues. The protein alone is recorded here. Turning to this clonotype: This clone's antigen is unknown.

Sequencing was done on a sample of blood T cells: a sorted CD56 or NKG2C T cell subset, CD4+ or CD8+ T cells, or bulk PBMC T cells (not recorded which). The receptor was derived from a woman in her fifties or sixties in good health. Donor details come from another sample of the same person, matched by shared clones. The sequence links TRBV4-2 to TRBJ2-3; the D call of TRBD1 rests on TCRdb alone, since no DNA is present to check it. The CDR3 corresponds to CASSQVLDSLLYF.